This T cell receptor beta chain was observed in a study of T cell repertoires in cytomegalovirus infection. Study context: Matching HLA type, along with CMV infection, was indicated by public TCR beta signatures.

A single record per CDR3 protein comes from TCRdb applying MiXCR to the reads. The sample consists of roughly 570,000 distinct CDR3 sequences, under 45% of them appearing once. This clonotype has just a few counts. Its specificity is not known. Points from the study as a whole: Based on cumulative public TCR beta family frequency, carriers of CMV plus the relevant HLA were identified. Ex vivo, HLA-C-restricted CMV-specific TCR beta clonotypes prevailed over the rest of the response.

This CDR3 comprises 14 residues. Trimming stripped 6 bases from V and 4 bases from J, with 15 bases between. Germline lookup yields CDR1 SNHLY and CDR2 FYNNEI. The origin of this receptor is a human donor in good health (CMV status not recorded). Some clones in this sample may be carry-over from other donors' samples. The sample consisted of cultured PBMCs, taken from culture after CMV antigen stimulation. This rearrangement joins TRBV2 to TRBJ1-1, with a possible D match to TRBD1 (5 bases). The CDR3: CASRRIRGGTEAFF. The CDR3 DNA is TGTGCCAGCAGAAGGATCCGCGGGGGCACTGAAGCTTTCTTT.